The sequence of this T cell receptor beta chain was determined in a study of blood T cell repertoires in COVID-19. Researchers sorted participants into cohorts using their self-reported clinical history. Assay: immunoSEQ multiplex PCR; the TCRdb copy retains only in-frame clones and omits some. The profile shows roughly 420,000 clones, 70% to 90% of them singletons. The source of this sequence is a woman in her 30s with acute COVID-19. The material sequenced was PBMCs or T cells enriched from blood (not recorded which).

The CDR3 DNA reads TGCAGCGTTGCCGGGTTTAGCTCTGGGGCCAACGTCCTGACTTTC. This sequence encodes CSVAGFSSGANVLTF. The rearrangement links TRBV29-1 to TRBJ2-6; D gene uncertain. The V gene's germline CDR1 is SQVTM and CDR2 ANQGSEA. CDR3 length: 15 amino acids. The V gene lost 4 bases and the J gene lost 0 bases, with 10 bases spanning the gap.